The T cell receptor (beta chain) described here comes from a study of blood T cell repertoires in COVID-19. Assay: immunoSEQ multiplex PCR; the TCRdb copy retains only in-frame clones and omits some. The sample includes some 110,000 clones, 84% of them seen just once. This CDR3 has 13 residues. The V gene's germline CDR1 is LGHNA and CDR2 YNFKEQ. Trimming removed 3 bases from V and 5 bases from J, with 10 bases in between. The material sequenced was PBMCs or T cells enriched from blood (not recorded which). V is TRBV4-2 and J is TRBJ2-5; no reliable D call. This receptor was identified in a woman aged 25 to 45 who had recovered from COVID-19. CDR3 sequence reads: CASSQTHGETQYF. CDR3 DNA: TGTGCCAGCAGCCAGACCCACGGGGAGACCCAGTACTTC.